The T cell receptor (beta chain) under discussion was sequenced for a study of vaccination and CD4 T cells after COVID-19. Whole-study context: Cellular stimulation was performed using overlapping spike peptides derived from SARS-CoV-2, HCoV-NL63, HCoV-OC43 and HCoV-229E. General study results and limits: SARS-CoV-2-reactive clonotypes rose nonsignificantly, with the median going from approximately 21 to 38.

The treatment is: roughly ten-day PBMC culture with coronavirus spike peptide pools or control peptides (ViraFEST assay). ViraFEST used peptide pools to expand antigen-specific T cells before TCR sequencing. IL-2 at about 11 IU/ml and peptide pools at approximately 10 ug/ml were added to PBMCs cultured at over 1.5 million per well. CDR3 length: 15 residues. V was clipped by 0 bases and J by 8 bases, with 13 bases between them. Looked up from germline, CDR1 is SGHDN and CDR2 is FVKESK. Sequencing of cultured CD4+ T cell DNA used the Oncomine TCR Beta short-read assay. MiXCR, run by TCRdb on the PCR reads, gives a single entry per CDR3 protein. Of 10,000 to 11,000 distinct CDR3 sequences in the sample, roughly 23% were seen once. About this clonotype itself: The antigen remains unidentified.

The sequence was collected from a human donor who received a COVID-19 vaccine. J is TRBJ2-2 and V is TRBV14, with D possibly matching TRBD2 (6 bases). The material sequenced was CD4+ T cells from blood, cultured in vitro, taken before SARS-CoV-2 vaccination. The CDR3 sequence is CASSQERGGTGELFF. DNA for the CDR3: TGTGCCAGCAGCCAAGAAAGAGGAGGGACTGGGGAGCTGTTTTTT.